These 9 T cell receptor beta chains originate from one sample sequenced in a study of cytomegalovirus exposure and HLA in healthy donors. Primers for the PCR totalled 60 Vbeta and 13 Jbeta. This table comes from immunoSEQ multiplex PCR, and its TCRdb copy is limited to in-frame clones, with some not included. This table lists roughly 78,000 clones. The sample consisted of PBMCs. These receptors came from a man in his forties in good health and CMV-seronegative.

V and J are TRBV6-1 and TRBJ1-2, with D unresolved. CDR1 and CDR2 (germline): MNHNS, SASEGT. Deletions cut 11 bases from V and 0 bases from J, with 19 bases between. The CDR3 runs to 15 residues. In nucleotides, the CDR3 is TGTGCCGTACAGCTCCCCGCAGGCGCTAACTATGGCTACACCTTC. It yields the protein CAVQLPAGANYGYTF.

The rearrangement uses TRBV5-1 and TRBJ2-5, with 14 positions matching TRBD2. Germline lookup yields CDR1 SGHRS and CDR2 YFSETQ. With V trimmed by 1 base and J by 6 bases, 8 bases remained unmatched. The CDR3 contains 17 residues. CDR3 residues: CASSLTRLAGGQKTQYF. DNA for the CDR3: TGCGCCAGCAGCTTGACAAGACTAGCGGGAGGGCAAAAGACCCAGTACTTC.

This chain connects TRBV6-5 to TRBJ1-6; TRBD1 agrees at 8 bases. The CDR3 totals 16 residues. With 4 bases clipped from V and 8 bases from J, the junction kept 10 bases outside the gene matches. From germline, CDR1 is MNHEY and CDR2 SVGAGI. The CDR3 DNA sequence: TGTGCCAGCAGTTTCCTTCGACAGGGGAGGGATTCACCCCTCCACTTT. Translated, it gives CASSFLRQGRDSPLHF.

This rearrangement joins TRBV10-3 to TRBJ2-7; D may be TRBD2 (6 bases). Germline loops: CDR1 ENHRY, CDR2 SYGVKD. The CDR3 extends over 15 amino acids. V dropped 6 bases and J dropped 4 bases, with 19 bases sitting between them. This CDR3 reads CAIRAGTLAMYEQYF. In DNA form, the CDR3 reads TGTGCCATCAGAGCCGGGACTTTGGCTATGTACGAGCAGTACTTC.

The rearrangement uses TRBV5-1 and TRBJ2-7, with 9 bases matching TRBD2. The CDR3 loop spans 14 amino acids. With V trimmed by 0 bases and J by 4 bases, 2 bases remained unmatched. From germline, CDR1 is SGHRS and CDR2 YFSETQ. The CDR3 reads CASSLGLADYEQYF. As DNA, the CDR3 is TGCGCCAGCAGCTTGGGACTAGCGGATTACGAGCAGTACTTC.

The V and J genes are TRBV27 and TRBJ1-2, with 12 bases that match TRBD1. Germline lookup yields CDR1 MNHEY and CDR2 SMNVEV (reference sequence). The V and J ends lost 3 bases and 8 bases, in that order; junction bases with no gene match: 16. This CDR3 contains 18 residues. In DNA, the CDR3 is TGTGCCAGCAGTTTCCTAGTACCGGGACAGGGGGCGAGCTGGGGCTACACCTTC. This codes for CASSFLVPGQGASWGYTF.

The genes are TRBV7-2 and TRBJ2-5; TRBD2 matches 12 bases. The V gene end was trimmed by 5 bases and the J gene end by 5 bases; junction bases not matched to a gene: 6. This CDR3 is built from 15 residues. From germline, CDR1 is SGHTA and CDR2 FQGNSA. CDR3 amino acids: CASSLLAGGWETQYF. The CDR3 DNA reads TGTGCCAGCAGCCTACTAGCGGGAGGTTGGGAGACCCAGTACTTC.

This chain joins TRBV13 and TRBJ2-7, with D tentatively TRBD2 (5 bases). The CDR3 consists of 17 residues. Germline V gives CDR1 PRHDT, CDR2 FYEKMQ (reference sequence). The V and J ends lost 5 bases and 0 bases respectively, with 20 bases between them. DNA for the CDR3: TGTGCCAGCAGCCCATATACCAGATATGGAGGCTCCTACGAGCAGTACTTC. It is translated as CASSPYTRYGGSYEQYF.

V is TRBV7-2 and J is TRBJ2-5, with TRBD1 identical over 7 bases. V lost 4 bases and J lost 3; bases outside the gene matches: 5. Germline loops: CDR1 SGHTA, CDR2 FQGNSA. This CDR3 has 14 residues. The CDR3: CASSSGQLEETQYF. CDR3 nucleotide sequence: TGTGCCAGCAGCTCGGGACAGTTAGAAGAGACCCAGTACTTC.